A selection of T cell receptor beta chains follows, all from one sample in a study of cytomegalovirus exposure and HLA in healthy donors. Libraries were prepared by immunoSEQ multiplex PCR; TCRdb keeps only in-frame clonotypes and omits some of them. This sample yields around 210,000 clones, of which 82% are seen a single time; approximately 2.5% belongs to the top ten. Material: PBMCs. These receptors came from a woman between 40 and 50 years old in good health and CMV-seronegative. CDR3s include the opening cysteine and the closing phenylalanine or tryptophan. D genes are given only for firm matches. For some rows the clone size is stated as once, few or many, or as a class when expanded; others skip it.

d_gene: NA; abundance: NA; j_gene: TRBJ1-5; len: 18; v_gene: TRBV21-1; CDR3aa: CASSPPAFRTGRNQPQHF; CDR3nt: TGTGCCAGCAGCCCACCCGCATTTAGGACAGGGAGAAATCAGCCCCAGCATTTT
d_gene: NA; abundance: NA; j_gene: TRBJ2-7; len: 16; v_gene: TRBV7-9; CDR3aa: CASSLSEAGSSYEQYF; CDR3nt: TGTGCCAGCAGCTTAAGTGAGGCGGGGAGCTCCTACGAGCAGTACTTC
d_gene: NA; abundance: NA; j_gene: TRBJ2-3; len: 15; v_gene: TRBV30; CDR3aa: CAWSVGGTTTDTQYF; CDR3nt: TGTGCCTGGAGTGTAGGCGGGACGACCACAGATACGCAGTATTTT
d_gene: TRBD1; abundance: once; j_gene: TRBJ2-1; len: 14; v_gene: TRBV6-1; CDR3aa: CASSPGQGRVEQFF; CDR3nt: TGTGCCAGCAGTCCCGGACAGGGACGGGTTGAGCAGTTCTTC
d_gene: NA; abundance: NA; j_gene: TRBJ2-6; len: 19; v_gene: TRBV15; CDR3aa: CATSRVRDRSFSGANVLTF; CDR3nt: TGTGCCACCAGCAGAGTTCGAGACAGGAGCTTCTCTGGGGCCAACGTCCTGACTTTC
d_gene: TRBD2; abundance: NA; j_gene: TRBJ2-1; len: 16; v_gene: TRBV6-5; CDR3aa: CASSSGTSGSQFKQFF; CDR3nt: TGTGCCAGCAGTTCCGGGACTAGCGGTTCACAATTTAAGCAGTTCTTC
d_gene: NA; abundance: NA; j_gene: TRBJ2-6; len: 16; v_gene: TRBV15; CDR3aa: CATSAQASLGANVLTF; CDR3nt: TGTGCCACCAGCGCTCAGGCCTCTCTGGGGGCCAACGTCCTGACTTTC
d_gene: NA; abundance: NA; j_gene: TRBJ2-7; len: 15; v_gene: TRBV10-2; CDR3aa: CASSEWKRLSGEQCF; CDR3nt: TGCGCCAGCAGTGAGTGGAAGCGATTAAGTGGAGAGCAGTGCTTC
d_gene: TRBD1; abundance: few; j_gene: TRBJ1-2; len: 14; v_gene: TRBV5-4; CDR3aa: CASSRDRELSGYTF; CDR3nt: TGTGCCAGCAGCCGGGACAGGGAGCTCTCTGGCTACACCTTC
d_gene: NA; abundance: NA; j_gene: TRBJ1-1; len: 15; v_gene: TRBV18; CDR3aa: CASSPSFIKSTEAFF; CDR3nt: TGTGCCAGCTCACCAAGTTTCATTAAGAGCACTGAAGCTTTCTTT
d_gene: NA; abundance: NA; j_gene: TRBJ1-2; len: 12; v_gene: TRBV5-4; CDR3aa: CASSIRQEGYTF; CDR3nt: TGTGCCAGCAGCATCCGACAGGAAGGCTACACCTTC
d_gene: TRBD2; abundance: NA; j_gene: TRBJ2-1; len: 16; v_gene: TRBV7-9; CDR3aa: CASSFPLAGRGNEQFF; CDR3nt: TGTGCCAGCAGCTTTCCCTTAGCGGGGAGGGGCAATGAGCAGTTCTTC
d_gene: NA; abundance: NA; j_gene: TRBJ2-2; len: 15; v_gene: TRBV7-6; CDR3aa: CASSLGAGPTGELFF; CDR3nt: TGTGCCAGCAGCTTAGGGGCGGGACCGACCGGGGAGCTGTTTTTT
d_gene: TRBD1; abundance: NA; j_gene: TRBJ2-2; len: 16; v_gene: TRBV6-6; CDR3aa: CASSGTTGGATGELFF; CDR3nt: TGTGCCAGCAGCGGAACTACAGGGGGCGCCACCGGGGAGCTGTTTTTT
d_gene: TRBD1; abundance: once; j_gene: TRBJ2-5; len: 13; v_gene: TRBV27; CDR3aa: CASSTGGGETQYF; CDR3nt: TGTGCCAGCAGTACAGGGGGCGGGGAGACCCAGTACTTC
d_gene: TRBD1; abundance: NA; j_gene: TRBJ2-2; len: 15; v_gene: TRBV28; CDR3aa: CASKSQGAGAGELFF; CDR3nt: TGTGCCAGCAAGAGTCAGGGGGCGGGCGCCGGGGAGCTGTTTTTT
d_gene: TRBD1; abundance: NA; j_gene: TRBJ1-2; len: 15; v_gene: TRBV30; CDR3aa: CAWSVGPGGNYGYTF; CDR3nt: TGTGCCTGGAGTGTAGGCCCAGGGGGTAACTATGGCTACACCTTC
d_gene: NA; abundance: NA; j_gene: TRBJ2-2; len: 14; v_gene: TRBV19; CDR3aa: CASSISGNTGELFF; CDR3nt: TGTGCCAGTAGTATCTCAGGGAACACCGGGGAGCTGTTTTTT
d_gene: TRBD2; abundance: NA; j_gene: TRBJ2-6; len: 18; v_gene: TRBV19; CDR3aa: CASSYTSGRWTGANVLTF; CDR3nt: TGTGCCAGTAGTTACACTAGCGGGAGATGGACTGGGGCCAACGTCCTGACTTTC
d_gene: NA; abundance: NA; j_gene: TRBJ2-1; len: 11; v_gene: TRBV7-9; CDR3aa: CASSLAQEQFF; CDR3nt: TGTGCCAGCAGCTTAGCCCAAGAGCAGTTCTTC
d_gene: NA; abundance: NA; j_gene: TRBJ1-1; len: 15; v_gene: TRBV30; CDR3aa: CAWTRWGGGNTEAFF; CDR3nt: TGTGCCTGGACCCGGTGGGGCGGGGGGAACACTGAAGCTTTCTTT
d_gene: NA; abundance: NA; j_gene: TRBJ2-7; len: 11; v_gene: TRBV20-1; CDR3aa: CSARGGQIQYF; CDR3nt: TGCAGTGCTAGAGGAGGGCAGATACAGTACTTC
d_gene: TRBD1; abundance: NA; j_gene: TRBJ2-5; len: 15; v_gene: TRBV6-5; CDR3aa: CASRDRGRYQETQYF; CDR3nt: TGTGCCAGCAGAGACAGGGGGCGTTATCAAGAGACCCAGTACTTC
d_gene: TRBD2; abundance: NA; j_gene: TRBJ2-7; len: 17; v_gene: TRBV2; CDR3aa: CASSTLASGRVQYEQYF; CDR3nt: TGTGCCAGCAGTACGTTGGCTAGCGGGAGGGTACAGTACGAGCAGTACTTC
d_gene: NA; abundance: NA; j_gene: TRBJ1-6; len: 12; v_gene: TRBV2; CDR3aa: CASSAGSSPLHF; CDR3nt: TGTGCCAGCAGTGCAGGGTCGTCACCCCTCCACTTT
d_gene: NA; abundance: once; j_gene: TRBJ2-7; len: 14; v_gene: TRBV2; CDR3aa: CASSEFQGSYEQYF; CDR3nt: TGTGCCAGCAGTGAGTTTCAGGGCTCCTACGAGCAGTACTTC
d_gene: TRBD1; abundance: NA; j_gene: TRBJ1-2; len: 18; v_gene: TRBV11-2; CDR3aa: CASSLESNRGLFGYGYTF; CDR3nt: TGTGCCAGCAGCTTAGAGTCAAACAGGGGGCTTTTTGGCTATGGCTACACCTTC
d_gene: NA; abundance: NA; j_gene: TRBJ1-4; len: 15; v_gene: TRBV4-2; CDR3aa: CASSQEEGWEEKLFF; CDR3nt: TGTGCCAGCAGCCAAGAGGAAGGGTGGGAGGAAAAACTGTTTTTT
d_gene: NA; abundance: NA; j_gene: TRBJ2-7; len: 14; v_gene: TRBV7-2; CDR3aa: CASSPYSTSYEQYF; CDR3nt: TGTGCCAGCAGCCCTTACTCTACTTCCTACGAGCAGTACTTC
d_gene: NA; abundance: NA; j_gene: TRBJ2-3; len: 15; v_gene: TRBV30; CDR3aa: CAWRFWRSSTDTQYF; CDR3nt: TGTGCCTGGAGGTTCTGGCGGTCTAGCACAGATACGCAGTATTTT
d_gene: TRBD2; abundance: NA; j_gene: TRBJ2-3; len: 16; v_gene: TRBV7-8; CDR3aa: CASSLRLAPSTDTQYF; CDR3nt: TGTGCCAGCAGCCTCAGACTAGCGCCTAGCACAGATACGCAGTATTTT
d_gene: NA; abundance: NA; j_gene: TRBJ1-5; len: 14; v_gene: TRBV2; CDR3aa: CASSEIPGNQPQHF; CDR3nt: TGTGCCAGCAGTGAAATTCCGGGAAATCAGCCCCAGCATTTT
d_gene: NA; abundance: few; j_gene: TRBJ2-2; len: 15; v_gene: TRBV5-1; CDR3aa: CASSLVTGNTGELFF; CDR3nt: TGCGCCAGCAGCTTGGTTACAGGGAACACCGGGGAGCTGTTTTTT
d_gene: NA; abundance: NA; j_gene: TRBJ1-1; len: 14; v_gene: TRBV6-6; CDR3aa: CASSYEALSTEAFF; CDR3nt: TGTGCCAGCAGTTACGAGGCTCTTTCCACTGAAGCTTTCTTT
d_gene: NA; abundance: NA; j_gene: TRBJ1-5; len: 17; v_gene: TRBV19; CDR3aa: CASSIARARLSNQPQHF; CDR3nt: TGTGCCAGTAGTATAGCGAGAGCCAGGCTGAGCAATCAGCCCCAGCATTTT
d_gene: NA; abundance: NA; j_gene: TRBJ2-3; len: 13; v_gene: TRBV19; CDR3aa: CASSLQGPDTQYF; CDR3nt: TGTGCCAGTAGTCTGCAGGGTCCAGATACGCAGTATTTT
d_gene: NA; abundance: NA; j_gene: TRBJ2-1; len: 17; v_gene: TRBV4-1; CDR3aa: CASSQEPRLAGWGEQFF; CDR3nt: TGCGCCAGCAGCCAAGAACCCCGTCTAGCTGGGTGGGGTGAGCAGTTCTTC
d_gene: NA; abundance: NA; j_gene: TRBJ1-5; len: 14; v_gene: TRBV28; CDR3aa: CASRPAGSNQPQHF; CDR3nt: TGTGCCAGCAGACCCGCCGGGAGTAATCAGCCCCAGCATTTT
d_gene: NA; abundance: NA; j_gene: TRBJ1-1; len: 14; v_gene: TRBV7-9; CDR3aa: CASSEDTAIPEAFF; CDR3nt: TGTGCCAGCAGCGAGGACACAGCCATCCCTGAAGCTTTCTTT
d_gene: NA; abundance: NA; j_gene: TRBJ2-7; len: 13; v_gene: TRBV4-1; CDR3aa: CASSQGLSYEQYF; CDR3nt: TGCGCCAGCAGCCAGGGCCTTTCTTACGAGCAGTACTTC
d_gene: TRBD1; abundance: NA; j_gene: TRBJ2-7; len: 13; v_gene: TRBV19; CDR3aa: CASSHRGPYEQYF; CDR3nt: TGTGCCAGTAGTCACAGGGGGCCCTACGAGCAGTACTTC
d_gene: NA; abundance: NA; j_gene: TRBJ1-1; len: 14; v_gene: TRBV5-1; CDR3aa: CASSFSRRDTEAFF; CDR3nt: TGCGCCAGCAGCTTTTCCAGACGGGACACTGAAGCTTTCTTT
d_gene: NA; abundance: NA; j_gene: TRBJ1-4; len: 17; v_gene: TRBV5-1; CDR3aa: CASSIGSIASTNEKLFF; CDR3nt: TGCGCCAGCAGCATCGGGAGCATCGCTTCAACTAATGAAAAACTGTTTTTT
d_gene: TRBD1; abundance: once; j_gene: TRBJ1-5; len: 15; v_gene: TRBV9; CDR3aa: CASSVPGQGLQPQHF; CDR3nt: TGTGCCAGCAGCGTACCGGGACAGGGGTTACAGCCCCAGCATTTT
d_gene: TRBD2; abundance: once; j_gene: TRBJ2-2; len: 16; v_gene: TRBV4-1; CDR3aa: CASRHFSGANTGELFF; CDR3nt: TGCGCCAGCAGGCACTTTAGCGGGGCGAACACCGGGGAGCTGTTTTTT
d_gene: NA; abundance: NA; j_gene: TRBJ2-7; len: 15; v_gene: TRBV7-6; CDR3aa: CASSLYRTDSYEQYF; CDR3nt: TGTGCCAGCAGCTTATACAGGACGGATTCTTACGAGCAGTACTTC
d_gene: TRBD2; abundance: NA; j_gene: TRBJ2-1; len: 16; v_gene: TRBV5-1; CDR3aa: CASSGRTSGSYNEQFF; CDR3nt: TGCGCCAGCAGCGGGAGGACTAGCGGGAGTTACAATGAGCAGTTCTTC
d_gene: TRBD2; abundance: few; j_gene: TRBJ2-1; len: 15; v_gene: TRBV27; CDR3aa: CASSFGLAGGGEQFF; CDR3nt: TGTGCCAGCAGTTTCGGACTAGCGGGAGGTGGTGAGCAGTTCTTC